This T cell receptor beta chain was identified in a study of identical twins. Study outcomes and limitations: Models underestimated out-of-frame TCR alpha sharing in monozygotic twins. Excess twin sharing in beta out-of-frame sequences was weaker.

This clonotype showed up just a few times. Its antigen is not identified. Healthy Caucasian donors formed the entire cohort. Each CDR3 protein is one row after TCRdb ran MiXCR on the 5' RACE reads. The sample holds some 590,000 distinct CDR3 sequences, more than 9% seen once. This CDR3 has 16 amino acids. Per the germline V gene, CDR1 is DFQATT and CDR2 is SNEGSKA (reference sequence). Trimming removed 1 base from V and 4 bases from J, with 16 bases in between. The data were also submitted as part of a second study, on yellow fever vaccine responses in identical twins. That source notes: After vaccination, twins' T cell response reportedly seemed partly convergent, partly personalized.

The clonotype originates from a woman younger than 30 in good health. Sequenced sample: PBMCs. The gene calls are TRBV20-1 and TRBJ2-2, with TRBD2 as a possible D gene (5 bases). The CDR3 bases are TGCAGTGCTAGAGTACCGGGAAAGGGATTCACCGGGGAGCTGTTTTTT. This gives the protein CSARVPGKGFTGELFF.